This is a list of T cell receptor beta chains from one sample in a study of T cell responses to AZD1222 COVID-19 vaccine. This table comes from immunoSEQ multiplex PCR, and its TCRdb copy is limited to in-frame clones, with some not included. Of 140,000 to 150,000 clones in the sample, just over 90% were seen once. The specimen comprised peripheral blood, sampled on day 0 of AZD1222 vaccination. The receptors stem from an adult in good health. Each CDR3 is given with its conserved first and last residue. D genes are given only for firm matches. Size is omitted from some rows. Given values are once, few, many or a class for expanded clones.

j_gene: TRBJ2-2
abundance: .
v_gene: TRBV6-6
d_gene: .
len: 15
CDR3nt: TGTGCCAGCAGTTACGAAGGAAGGAATGCCGGGGAGCTGTTTTTT
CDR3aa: CASSYEGRNAGELFF

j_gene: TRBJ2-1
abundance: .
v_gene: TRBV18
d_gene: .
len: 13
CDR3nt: TGTGCCAGCTCACCCCCGGGTTCAGGCGAGCAGTTCTTC
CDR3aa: CASSPPGSGEQFF

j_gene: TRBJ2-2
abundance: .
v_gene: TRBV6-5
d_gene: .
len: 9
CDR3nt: TGTGCCAGCGGCCGGGAGCTGTTTTTT
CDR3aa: CASGRELFF

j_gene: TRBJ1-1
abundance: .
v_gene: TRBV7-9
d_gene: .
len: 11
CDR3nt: TGTGCCAGCAGCCGTCGGGGGGGCGCTTTCTTT
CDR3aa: CASSRRGGAFF

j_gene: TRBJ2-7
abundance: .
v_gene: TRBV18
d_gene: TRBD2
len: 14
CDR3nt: TGTGCCAGCTCTCCCCTAGCGGGGGAGAACGAGCAGTACTTC
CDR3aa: CASSPLAGENEQYF

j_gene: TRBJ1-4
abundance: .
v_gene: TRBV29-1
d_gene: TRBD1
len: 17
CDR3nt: TGCAGCGTTTCTGGGACAGGGGAAAGCACGACTAATGAAAAACTGTTTTTT
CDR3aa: CSVSGTGESTTNEKLFF

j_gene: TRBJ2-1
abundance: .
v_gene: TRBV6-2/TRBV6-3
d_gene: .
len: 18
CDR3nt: TGTGCCAGCAGTTACCCGGGTGGCTGGATAAGGACCTTCAATGAGCAGTTCTTC
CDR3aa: CASSYPGGWIRTFNEQFF

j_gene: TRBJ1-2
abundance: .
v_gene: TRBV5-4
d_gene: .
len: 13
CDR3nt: TGTGCCAGCAGCATTGACAGAAACTATGGCTACACCTTC
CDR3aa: CASSIDRNYGYTF

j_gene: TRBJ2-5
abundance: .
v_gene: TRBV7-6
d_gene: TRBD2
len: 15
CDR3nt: TGTGCCAGCAGCTCACTAGCGGGGCTGGGGGAGACCCAGTACTTC
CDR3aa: CASSSLAGLGETQYF

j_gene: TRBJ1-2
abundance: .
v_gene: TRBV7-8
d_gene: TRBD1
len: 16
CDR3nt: TGTGCCAGCACCTTACGTCAGGGGGCGCAGGACTATGGCTACACCTTC
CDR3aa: CASTLRQGAQDYGYTF

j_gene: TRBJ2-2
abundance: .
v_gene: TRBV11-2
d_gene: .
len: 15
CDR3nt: TGTGCCAGCAGCGTGGGGGCAACGAACACCGGGGAGCTGTTTTTT
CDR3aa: CASSVGATNTGELFF

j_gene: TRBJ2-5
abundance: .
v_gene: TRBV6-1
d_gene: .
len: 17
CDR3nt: TGTGCCAGCAGTGAAGCGCGAGGGACGGGATACCAAGAGACCCAGTACTTC
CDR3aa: CASSEARGTGYQETQYF

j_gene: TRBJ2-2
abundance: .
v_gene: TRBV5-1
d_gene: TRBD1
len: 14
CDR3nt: TGCGCCAGCAGCCCCGGGACAGGGAACCGGGAGCTGTTTTTT
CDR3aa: CASSPGTGNRELFF

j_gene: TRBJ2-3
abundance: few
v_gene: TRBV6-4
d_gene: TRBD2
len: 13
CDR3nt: TGTGCCAGCAGCGGGGGGGCCACAGATACGCAGTATTTT
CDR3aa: CASSGGATDTQYF

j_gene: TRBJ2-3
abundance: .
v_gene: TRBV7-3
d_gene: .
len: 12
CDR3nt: TGTGCCAGCAGCTTAATGTCTGATACGCAGTATTTT
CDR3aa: CASSLMSDTQYF

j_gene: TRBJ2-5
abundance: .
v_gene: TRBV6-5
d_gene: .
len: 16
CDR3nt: TGTGCCAGCAGTTACTCGACTCTTTGGGGGCGGGAGACCCAGTACTTC
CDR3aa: CASSYSTLWGRETQYF

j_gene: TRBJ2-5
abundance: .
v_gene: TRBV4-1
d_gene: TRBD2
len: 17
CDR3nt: TGCGCCAGCAGCCAAGATAGGGAAGCGGGGGGTGAGGAGACCCAGTACTTC
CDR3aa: CASSQDREAGGEETQYF

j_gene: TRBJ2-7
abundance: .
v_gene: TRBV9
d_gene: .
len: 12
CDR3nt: TGTGCCAGCAGCCCGGACCTCTACGAGCAGTACTTC
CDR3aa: CASSPDLYEQYF

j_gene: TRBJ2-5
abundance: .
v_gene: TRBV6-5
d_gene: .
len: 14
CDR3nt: TGTGCCAGCAGTTACGGCAGGGTGAGAGAGACCCAGTACTTC
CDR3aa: CASSYGRVRETQYF

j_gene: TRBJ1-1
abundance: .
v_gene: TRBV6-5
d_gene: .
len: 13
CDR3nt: TGTGCCAGCAGTTACGGAATGAACACTGAAGCTTTCTTT
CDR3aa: CASSYGMNTEAFF

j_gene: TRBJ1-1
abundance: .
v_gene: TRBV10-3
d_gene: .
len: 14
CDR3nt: TGTGCCACCGGTCCTGGGACGGGGAACACTGAAGCTTTCTTT
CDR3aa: CATGPGTGNTEAFF

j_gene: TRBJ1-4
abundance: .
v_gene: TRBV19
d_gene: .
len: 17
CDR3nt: TGTGCCAGTACGGATCGGCAGGGCTATGCAACTAATGAAAAACTGTTTTTT
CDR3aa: CASTDRQGYATNEKLFF

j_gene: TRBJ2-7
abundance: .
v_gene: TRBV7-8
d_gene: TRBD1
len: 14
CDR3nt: TGTGCCAGCAGCTTAAACAGGGGGATCCACGAGCAGTACTTC
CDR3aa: CASSLNRGIHEQYF

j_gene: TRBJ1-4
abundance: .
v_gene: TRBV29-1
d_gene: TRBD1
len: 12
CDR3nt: TGCAGCGCTCACAGGGGTGGGGAAAAACTGTTTTTT
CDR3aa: CSAHRGGEKLFF

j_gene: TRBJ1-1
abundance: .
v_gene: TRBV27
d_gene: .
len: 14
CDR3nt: TGTGCCAGCAGTTTAAGAGGAATGAACACTGAAGCTTTCTTT
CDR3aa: CASSLRGMNTEAFF

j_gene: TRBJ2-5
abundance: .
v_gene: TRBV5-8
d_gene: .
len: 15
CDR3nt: TGTGCCAGCAGCTTGGCAAGGCGGGATCGGGAGACCCAGTACTTC
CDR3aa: CASSLARRDRETQYF

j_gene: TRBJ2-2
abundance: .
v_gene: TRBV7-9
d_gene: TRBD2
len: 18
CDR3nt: TGTGCCAGCACCGTGGGACTAGCGGGGAGGTCAAACACCGGGGAGCTGTTTTTT
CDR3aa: CASTVGLAGRSNTGELFF

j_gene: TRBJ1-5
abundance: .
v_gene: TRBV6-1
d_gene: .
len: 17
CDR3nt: TGTGCCAGCAGTGATTCATTCGTCGGGTACGAGGGGCAGCCCCAGCATTTT
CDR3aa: CASSDSFVGYEGQPQHF

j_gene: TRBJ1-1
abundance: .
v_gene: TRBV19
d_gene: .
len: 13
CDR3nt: TGTGCCAGTATGACAGTCATGAACACTGAAGCTTTCTTT
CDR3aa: CASMTVMNTEAFF

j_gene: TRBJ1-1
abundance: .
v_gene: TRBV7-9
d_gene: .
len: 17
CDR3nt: TGTGCCAGCAGCCGCCGGGCCCCCAATCTGAGGAACACTGAAGCTTTCTTT
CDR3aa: CASSRRAPNLRNTEAFF

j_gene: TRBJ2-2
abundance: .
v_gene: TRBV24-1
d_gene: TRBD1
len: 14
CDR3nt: TGTGCCACCTCATCGACAGGGATAGCCGGGGAGCTGTTTTTT
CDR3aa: CATSSTGIAGELFF

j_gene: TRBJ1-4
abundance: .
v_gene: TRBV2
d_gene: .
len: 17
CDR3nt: TGTGCCAGCAGGGCCCCCTCTCACAGGGTTGAAGCTGAAAAACTGTTTTTT
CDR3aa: CASRAPSHRVEAEKLFF

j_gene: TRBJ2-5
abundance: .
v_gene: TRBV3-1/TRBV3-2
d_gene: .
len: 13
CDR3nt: TGTGCCAGCAGCCAAGAGGGGGGTAGCGCCAAGTACTTC
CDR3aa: CASSQEGGSAKYF

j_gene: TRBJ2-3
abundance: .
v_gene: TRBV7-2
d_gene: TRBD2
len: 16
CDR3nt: TGTGCCAGCACCCTGACTAGCGGGGGGACCACAGATACGCAGTATTTT
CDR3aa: CASTLTSGGTTDTQYF

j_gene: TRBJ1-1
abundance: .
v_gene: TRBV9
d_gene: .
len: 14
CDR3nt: TGTGCCAGCAGCGTAGACGGTGGGGCTCTTGAAGCTTTCTTT
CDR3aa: CASSVDGGALEAFF

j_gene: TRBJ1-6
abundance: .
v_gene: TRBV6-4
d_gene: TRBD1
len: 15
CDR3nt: TGTGCCAGCAGTGAGGGACAGGATTCCTATTCACCCCTCCACTTT
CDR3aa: CASSEGQDSYSPLHF

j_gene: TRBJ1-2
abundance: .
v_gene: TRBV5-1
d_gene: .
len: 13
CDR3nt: TGCGCCAGCAGCTTGGGAGAAGCCTATGGCTACACCTTC
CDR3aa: CASSLGEAYGYTF

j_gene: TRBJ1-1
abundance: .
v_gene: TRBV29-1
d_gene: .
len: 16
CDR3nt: TGCAGCGTTGTTTCGTCAAACGTTTACAGGAACACTGAAGCTTTCTTT
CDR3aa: CSVVSSNVYRNTEAFF

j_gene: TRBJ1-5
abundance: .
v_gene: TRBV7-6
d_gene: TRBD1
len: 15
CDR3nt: TGTGCCAGCAGCTGGCCCAAGGGGGCCCCTCTCGACAAGCATTTT
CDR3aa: CASSWPKGAPLDKHF

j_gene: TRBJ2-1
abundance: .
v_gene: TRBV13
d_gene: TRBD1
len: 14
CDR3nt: TGTGCCAGCAGCGAGGCGGGACAGGACAATGAGCAGTTCTTC
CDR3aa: CASSEAGQDNEQFF

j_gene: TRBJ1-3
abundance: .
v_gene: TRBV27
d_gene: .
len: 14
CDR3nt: TGTGCCATCCATGTACCCCGGCAGAGAAACACCATATATTTT
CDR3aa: CAIHVPRQRNTIYF

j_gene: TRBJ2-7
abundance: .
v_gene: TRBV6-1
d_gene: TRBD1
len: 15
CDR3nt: TGTGCCAGCAGTGAACCCAGACAGGGCTCCTACGAGCAGTACTTC
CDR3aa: CASSEPRQGSYEQYF

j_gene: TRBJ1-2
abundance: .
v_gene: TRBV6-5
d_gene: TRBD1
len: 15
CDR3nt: TGTGCCAGCAGTTACTCGCAAGGGACAGGGTATGGCTACACCTTC
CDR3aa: CASSYSQGTGYGYTF

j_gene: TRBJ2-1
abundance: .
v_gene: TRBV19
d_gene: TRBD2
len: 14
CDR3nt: TGTGCCAGTAGTTCGGGACTAGCGGGGAATGAGCAGTTCTTC
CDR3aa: CASSSGLAGNEQFF

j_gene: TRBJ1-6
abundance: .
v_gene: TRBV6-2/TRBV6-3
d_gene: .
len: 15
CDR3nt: TGTGCCAGCAGTTACTGGACAGAGGCGCATTCACCCCTCCACTTT
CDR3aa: CASSYWTEAHSPLHF

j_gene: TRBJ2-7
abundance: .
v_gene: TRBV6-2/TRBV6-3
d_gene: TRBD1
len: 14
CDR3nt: TGTGCCAGCAGTTCCGGGACAGGGGCCCACGAGCAGTACTTC
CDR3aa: CASSSGTGAHEQYF

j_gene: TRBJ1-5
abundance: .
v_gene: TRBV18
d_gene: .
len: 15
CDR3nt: TGTGCCAGCTCCCCCCGGGAAGGGGGCAATCAGCCCCAGCATTTT
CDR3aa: CASSPREGGNQPQHF

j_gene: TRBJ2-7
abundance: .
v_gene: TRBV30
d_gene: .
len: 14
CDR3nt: TGTGCCTGGAGTGTTCTCTCGGTCGAATACGAGCAGTACTTC
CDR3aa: CAWSVLSVEYEQYF

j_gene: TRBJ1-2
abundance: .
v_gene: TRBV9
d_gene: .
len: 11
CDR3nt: TGTGCCAGCAGCGACTCCGGTGGCTACACCTTC
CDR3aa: CASSDSGGYTF

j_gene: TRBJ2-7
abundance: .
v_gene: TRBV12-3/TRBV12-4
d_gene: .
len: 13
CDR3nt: TGTGCCAGCAGTTTAGCTGAGTTTTACGAGCAGTACTTC
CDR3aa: CASSLAEFYEQYF

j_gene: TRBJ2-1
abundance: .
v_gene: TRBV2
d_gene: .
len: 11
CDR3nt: TGTGCCAGCAGTGAAGCGCAGACAGTAATCTTC
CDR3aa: CASSEAQTVIF

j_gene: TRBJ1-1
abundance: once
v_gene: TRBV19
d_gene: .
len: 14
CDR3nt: TGTGCCAGTAGTACCTCTGGGCGGCGTCCTGGTTCTTTGTTT
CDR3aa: CASSTSGRRPGSLF

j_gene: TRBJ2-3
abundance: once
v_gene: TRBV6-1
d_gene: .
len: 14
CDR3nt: TGTGCCAGCAGTGAACGCCCGAACACAGATACGCAGTATTTT
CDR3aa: CASSERPNTDTQYF

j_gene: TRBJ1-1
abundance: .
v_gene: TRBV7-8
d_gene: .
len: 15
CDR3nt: TGTGCCAGCAGCCATCTAGGACAGCTGAACACTGAAGCTTTCTTT
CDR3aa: CASSHLGQLNTEAFF

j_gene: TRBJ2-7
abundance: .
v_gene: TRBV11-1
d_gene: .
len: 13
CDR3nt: TGTGCCAGCAGCTTAGAAGAAAACTACGAGCAGTACTTC
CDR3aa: CASSLEENYEQYF

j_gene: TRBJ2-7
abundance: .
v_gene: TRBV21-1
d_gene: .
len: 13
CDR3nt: TGTGCCGGGGAACGGGATATATACTACGAGCAGTACTTC
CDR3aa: CAGERDIYYEQYF

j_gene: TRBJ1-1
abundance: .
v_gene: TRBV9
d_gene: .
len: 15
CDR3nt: TGTGCCAGCACCCCAGGGGCCAACGTGGGCACTGAAGCTTTCTTT
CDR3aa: CASTPGANVGTEAFF

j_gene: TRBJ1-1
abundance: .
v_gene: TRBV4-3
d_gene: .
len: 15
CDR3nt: TGCGCCAGCAGCCCGGAGCCCAGGGCGAACACTGAAGCTTTCTTT
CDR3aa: CASSPEPRANTEAFF

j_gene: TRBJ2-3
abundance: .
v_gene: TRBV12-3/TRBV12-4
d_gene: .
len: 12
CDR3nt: TGTGCCAGCAGTTTTGGGCCAGATACGCAGTATTTT
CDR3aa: CASSFGPDTQYF

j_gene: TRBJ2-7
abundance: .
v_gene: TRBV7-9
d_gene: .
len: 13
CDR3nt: TGTGCCAGTGGCCGACAGACGAACTACGAGCAGTACTTC
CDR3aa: CASGRQTNYEQYF